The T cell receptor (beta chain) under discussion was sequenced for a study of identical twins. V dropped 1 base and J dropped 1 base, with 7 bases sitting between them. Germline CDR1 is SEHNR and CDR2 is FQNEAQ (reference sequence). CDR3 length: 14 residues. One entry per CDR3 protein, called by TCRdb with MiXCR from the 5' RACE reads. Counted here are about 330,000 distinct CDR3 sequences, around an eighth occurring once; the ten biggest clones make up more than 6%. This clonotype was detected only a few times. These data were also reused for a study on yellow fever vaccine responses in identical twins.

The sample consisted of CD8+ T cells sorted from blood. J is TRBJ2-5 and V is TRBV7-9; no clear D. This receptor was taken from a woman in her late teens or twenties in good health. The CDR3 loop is CASSLVSRQETQYF. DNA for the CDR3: TGTGCCAGCAGCTTAGTGTCCCGCCAAGAGACCCAGTACTTC.